The 29 T cell receptor beta chains below come from one sample, sequenced in a study of blood T cell repertoires in COVID-19. Sequencing was performed with immunoSEQ multiplex PCR; in TCRdb, only in-frame clones are kept and a portion is missing. The table lists some 220,000 clones, around 81% of them singletons. The sample comprised peripheral blood. The receptors here all came from a woman aged 55-70 years with active or convalescent COVID-19.

This chain uses TRBV6-1 with TRBJ1-3; no clear D gene. This CDR3 is built from 15 residues. Germline CDR1 reads MNHNS; CDR2 reads SASEGT. Trimming pared 2 bases from V and 4 bases from J, leaving 12 bases between. The CDR3 spells CASSESSGIGNTIYF. The CDR3 nucleotides read TGTGCCAGCAGTGAAAGTTCGGGTATCGGAAACACCATATATTTT.

V usage is TRBV4-1 and J usage is TRBJ1-5, with D possibly matching TRBD1 (5 bases). V lost 0 bases and J lost 11, with 17 bases in between. Germline V gives CDR1 MGHRA, CDR2 YSYEKL. The CDR3 spans 15 residues. The CDR3 loop is CASSQESGTRGAQHF. In DNA form, the CDR3 reads TGCGCCAGCAGCCAAGAGTCAGGGACGCGGGGGGCCCAGCATTTT.

The chain employs TRBV10-3 and TRBJ1-2; a weak D match, TRBD1 (6 bases). Trimming stripped 6 bases from V and 2 bases from J, with 19 bases between. Germline assignment: CDR1 ENHRY and CDR2 SYGVKD. This CDR3 has 16 residues. CDR3 region: CAISPLAGARNYGYTF. The CDR3, as DNA: TGTGCCATCAGCCCGCTGGCGGGGGCGCGGAACTATGGCTACACCTTC.

This clone was seen a single time. The chain recombines TRBV2 with TRBJ1-3; the D is unclear. Germline V lookup: CDR1 SNHLY, CDR2 FYNNEI. V was clipped by 4 bases and J by 1 base, with 14 bases between them. The CDR3 length is 16 residues. CDR3 sequence (DNA): TGTGCCAGCAGTGTTTCCCGGGTATTTTCTGGAAACACCATATATTTT. Its protein is CASSVSRVFSGNTIYF.

The CDR3 nucleotides read TGTGCCAGCAGTTATTCTACCGGGACAGGGCATCAGCCCCAGCATTTT. The encoded protein is CASSYSTGTGHQPQHF. The chain links TRBV6-2 or TRBV6-3 to TRBJ1-5; 9 nucleotides line up with TRBD1. Germline CDR1 MNHEY, CDR2 SVGEGT. The CDR3 loop spans 16 amino acids. V shed 3 bases, J shed 5 bases, and the junction held 8 bases outside the gene matches.

This sequence joins TRBV28 and TRBJ1-5, with 8 bases fitting TRBD1. The CDR3 runs 12 residues. Germline CDR1 and CDR2: MDHEN and SYDVKM. Trimming at V came to 7 bases and at J to 5 bases, leaving 1 base not matched to a gene. CDR3 in amino acids: CASMTGDQPQHF. DNA for the CDR3: TGTGCCAGCATGACAGGGGATCAGCCCCAGCATTTT.

The chain carries TRBV18 and TRBJ2-3; TRBD2 is a possible D gene (6 bases). CDR1 and CDR2 (germline): KGHSH, LQKENI. V lost 3 bases, J lost 5 bases, and 12 bases lay in between. The CDR3 extends over 14 amino acids. The DNA for the CDR3 is TGTGCCAGCTCACCCTCTGGGGGGAAAGATACGCAGTATTTT. Its protein product is CASSPSGGKDTQYF.

The genes are TRBV7-9 and TRBJ1-4; 10 bases are shared with TRBD1. J gave up 7 bases and V 5 bases, and 4 bases lay outside the gene matches. The germline V gene encodes CDR1 SEHNR and CDR2 FQNEAQ (reference sequence). This CDR3 has 14 residues. Written as DNA, the CDR3 is TGTGCCAGCAGCCTGGGACAGGGGCCTGAAAAACTGTTTTTT. Amino acid sequence: CASSLGQGPEKLFF. The full variable domain, its missing parts supplied by reference TRBV7-9 and TRBJ1-4, is DTGVSQNPRHKITKRGQNVTFRCDPISEHNRLYWYRQTLGQGPEFLTYFQNEAQLEKSRLLSDRFSAERPKGSFSTLEIQRTEQGDSAMYLCASSLGQGPEKLFFGSGTQLSVL.

This chain links TRBV5-1 with TRBJ1-1; D possibly corresponds to TRBD1 (6 bases). Germline CDR1 reads SGHRS; CDR2 reads YFSETQ. The V end was cut by 2 bases, the J end by 7 bases, with 15 bases between. CDR3 size: 14 residues. CDR3 protein: CASSLQGDSLEAFF. The DNA of the CDR3 is TGCGCCAGCAGCTTACAGGGAGACAGTCTTGAAGCTTTCTTT.

V usage is TRBV6-1 and J usage is TRBJ2-3; the match to TRBD2 covers 8 bases. V shed 3 bases, J shed 3 bases, and the junction held 11 bases outside the gene matches. Germline V gives CDR1 MNHNS, CDR2 SASEGT. The CDR3 has 17 residues. The CDR3 protein is CASSDPAGAGDTDTQYF. CDR3 nucleotides: TGTGCCAGCAGTGACCCCGCAGGAGCGGGAGATACAGATACGCAGTATTTT.

This clone appeared once. The rearrangement uses TRBV27 and TRBJ1-1; the D gene is possibly TRBD1 (6 bases). V was shortened by 6 bases and J by 1 base, with 18 bases between the two germline ends. The CDR3 is 16 amino acids. Germline V gene sequence: CDR1 MNHEY, CDR2 SMNVEV (reference sequence). CDR3 sequence: CASRLDTRGWNTEAFF. The CDR3 DNA reads TGTGCCAGCAGATTGGACACGAGGGGGTGGAACACTGAAGCTTTCTTT.

This clone was counted a few times. This chain links TRBV7-2 with TRBJ2-6; D may be TRBD1 (5 bases). Germline lookup yields CDR1 SGHTA and CDR2 FQGNSA. Trimming took off 5 bases at V and 13 bases at J, with 21 bases between the two ends. The CDR3 contains 15 residues. The chain's CDR3 is CASSPGIWGQWVLTF. The CDR3, as DNA: TGTGCCAGCAGCCCAGGAATCTGGGGCCAATGGGTCCTGACTTTC.

The rearrangement uses TRBV7-9 and TRBJ1-2, with D hard to call. CDR3 length equals 12 residues. The V gene's germline CDR1 is SEHNR and CDR2 FQNEAQ (reference sequence). The V end was cut by 2 bases, the J end by 2 bases, with 3 bases between. CDR3 amino acids: CASSLQNYGYTF. The CDR3 region has the DNA TGTGCCAGCAGCTTACAGAACTATGGCTACACCTTC.

The chain couples TRBV11-3 to TRBJ2-2, with 7 nucleotides matching TRBD1. The CDR3 is 15 amino acids. After removal of 5 bases from V and 3 bases from J, the junction contained 6 bases not matched to a gene. Germline CDR1 is SGHNT and CDR2 is YENEEA. Here the CDR3 DNA reads TGTGCCAGCAGCCACAGGGGCGCGGACACCGGGGAGCTGTTTTTT. Its translation is CASSHRGADTGELFF.

The chain is built from TRBV29-1 and TRBJ1-2; D might be TRBD1 (6 bases). CDR3 length: 13 amino acids. With 6 bases removed from V and 8 bases from J, the gap between germline ends came to 19 bases. The germline CDR1 and CDR2 sequences are SQVTM and ANQGSEA. The CDR3 DNA reads as TGCAGCGTCGGGATGGCGGGGGGGCTCGGCTACACCTTC. Protein sequence: CSVGMAGGLGYTF. Full variable domain (rest looked up from reference TRBV29-1 and TRBJ1-2): SAVISQKPSRDICQRGTSLTIQCQVDSQVTMMFWYRQQPGQSLTLIATANQGSEATYESGFVIDKFPISRPNLTFSTLTVSNMSPEDSSIYLCSVGMAGGLGYTFGSGTRLTVV.

The gene calls are TRBV19 and TRBJ1-1; unclear D gene. CDR1 LNHDA and CDR2 SQIVND come from the germline V gene (reference sequence). Trimming shortened V by 6 bases and J by 5 bases, and 16 bases separated the two germline ends. The CDR3 covers 14 residues. The DNA of the CDR3 is TGTGCCAGTAGGTTTTCCCGAACGAGGACTGAAGCTTTCTTT. Amino acid sequence: CASRFSRTRTEAFF.

The chain uses TRBV6-2 or TRBV6-3 and TRBJ1-5; weak D call: TRBD1 (6 bases). Germline V lookup: CDR1 MNHEY, CDR2 SVGEGT. The V end lost 1 base, the J end lost 5 bases, and 15 bases lay between the germline ends. The CDR3 is made up of 16 amino acids. In nucleotides, the CDR3 is TGTGCCAGCAGTTACTGGGGGGCGGGAGGTTATCAGCCCCAGCATTTT. This translates into CASSYWGAGGYQPQHF.

The chain is built from TRBV12-3 or TRBV12-4 and TRBJ1-3; possibly TRBD1 for D (5 bases). CDR3 length: 11 residues. V was shortened by 6 bases and J by 7 bases, with 7 bases between the two germline ends. The CDR3 loop is CASRQANTIYF. In DNA, the CDR3 is TGTGCCAGCAGACAGGCGAACACCATATATTTT.

V gene TRBV23-1 combines with J gene TRBJ2-5; TRBD2 aligns across 7 bases. TRBV23-1 qualifies as an ORF whose function is uncertain. V shed 0 bases and J 2 bases; nucleotides not matched to a gene: 9. The CDR3 spans 17 residues. The CDR3 is CASSQSGGGISQETQYF. The CDR3 DNA reads TGCGCCAGCAGTCAATCGGGCGGGGGAATCTCACAAGAGACCCAGTACTTC.

The gene calls are TRBV27 and TRBJ2-5, with TRBD2 matching 12 bases. Trimming cost V 5 bases and J 5 bases; bases outside gene matches: 6. This CDR3 has 15 amino acids. Germline-derived CDR1 and CDR2 are MNHEY and SMNVEV (reference sequence). CDR3 DNA: TGTGCCAGCAGTCCCGGACTAGCGGGAAGGGAGACCCAGTACTTC. Amino acids: CASSPGLAGRETQYF.

This chain links TRBV29-1 with TRBJ2-3, with 7 bases matching TRBD2. V shed 4 bases and J 8 bases; nucleotides not matched to a gene: 9. Germline lookup yields CDR1 SQVTM and CDR2 ANQGSEA. This CDR3 is built from 13 residues. For the CDR3, the DNA is TGCAGCGTTGTGTTGGGCGGGGGTGGTACGCAGTATTTT. It translates to CSVVLGGGGTQYF.

The genes are TRBV18 and TRBJ2-7; TRBD2 agrees at 11 bases. Germline trimming cut 1 base from V and 2 bases from J; bases unmatched to any gene: 1. Germline assignment: CDR1 KGHSH and CDR2 LQKENI. This CDR3 comprises 15 residues. This CDR3 is CASSPLAGGPYEQYF. CDR3 sequence (DNA): TGTGCCAGCTCACCACTAGCGGGAGGGCCCTACGAGCAGTACTTC.

V usage is TRBV6-5 and J usage is TRBJ2-5; 12 nucleotides agree with TRBD1. CDR3 length: 15 amino acids. J gave up 2 bases and V 8 bases, and 6 bases lay outside the gene matches. The germline gives CDR1 MNHEY, CDR2 SVGAGI. Here the CDR3 reads CASAGTGGRQETQYF. CDR3 bases: TGTGCCAGCGCCGGGACAGGGGGCCGGCAAGAGACCCAGTACTTC.

As for this clone: Other DNA sequences within the sample encode an identical CDR3. V and J are TRBV5-1 and TRBJ2-1; 12 bases are a match to TRBD2. The CDR3 consists of 15 residues. Germline-derived CDR1 and CDR2 are SGHRS and YFSETQ. J lost 4 bases, V lost 4 bases, and 3 bases had no gene match. The CDR3 sequence is CASSTGLAGYNEQFF. The CDR3 DNA reads TGCGCCAGCAGCACCGGACTAGCGGGATACAATGAGCAGTTCTTC.

The CDR3 DNA follows: TGTGCCAGCTCACCTCGCGGGACAGGGGGCGCCCGGCAGTACTTC. Its protein product is CASSPRGTGGARQYF. This chain uses TRBV18 with TRBJ2-7; 12 bases fit TRBD1. The CDR3 is made up of 15 amino acids. The junction had 9 bases not matched to a gene; V was cut back by 3 bases and J by 9 bases. CDR1 and CDR2 from the germline V gene are KGHSH and LQKENI.

This clone was observed many times. The rearrangement links TRBV12-3 or TRBV12-4 to TRBJ1-5, with D tentatively TRBD1 (6 bases). V was pared by 10 bases and J by 3 bases, with 10 bases between. The CDR3 sequence is 12 residues long. CDR3 nucleotide sequence: TGTGCCACCGACAGGTTCAATCAGCCCCAGCATTTT. Translation: CATDRFNQPQHF.

The chain recombines TRBV19 with TRBJ1-1; D may be TRBD1 (5 bases). The CDR3 has 14 residues. CDR1 and CDR2 from the germline V gene are LNHDA and SQIVND (reference sequence). V was trimmed by 4 bases and J by 1 base, leaving 10 bases between them. CDR3 DNA sequence: TGTGCCAGTAGTACTCAGACAGCGAACACTGAAGCTTTCTTT. It translates to CASSTQTANTEAFF.

V is TRBV27 and J is TRBJ1-2, with TRBD1 identical over 7 bases. This CDR3 is built from 12 residues. The germline CDR1 and CDR2 sequences are MNHEY and SMNVEV (reference sequence). The V gene end was trimmed by 4 bases and the J gene end by 5 bases; junction bases not matched to a gene: 1. The CDR3, as DNA: TGTGCCAGCAGTTCACAGGGGTATGGCTACACCTTC. It is translated as CASSSQGYGYTF.

The rearrangement uses TRBV7-9 and TRBJ2-1; a weak D match, TRBD2 (6 bases). Per the germline V gene, CDR1 is SEHNR and CDR2 is FQNEAQ (reference sequence). CDR3 length equals 15 residues. V lost 7 bases, J lost 3 bases, and 16 bases lay in between. CDR3 in amino acids: CASIPARRDYNEQFF. The CDR3 DNA reads TGTGCCAGCATCCCCGCTAGGAGGGACTACAATGAGCAGTTCTTC.